The rows below give T cell receptor beta chains drawn from one sample of a study of blood T cell repertoires in COVID-19. TCRdb keeps only in-frame clones here, not all; method: immunoSEQ multiplex PCR. The repertoire holds about 230,000 clones, approximately 84% seen once, with under 14% in the top ten. Sequenced material: peripheral blood. The receptor source for this set is a man in his forties or fifties with COVID-19, enrolled during active disease. The CDR3 runs from the conserved cysteine through the conserved F or W. The order of the fields is clone size, D gene, V gene, J gene, CDR3 protein, CDR3 DNA. A D gene is named only where the DNA matches it firmly. Clone size is stated in some rows and not others, as once, few, many or a class when expanded.

clone_size: -
d_call: -
v_call: TRBV19
j_call: TRBJ1-5
cdr3_aa: CASSIRGTSWLTQPQHF
cdr3_nt: TGTGCCAGTAGTATTCGGGGGACTTCGTGGTTGACTCAGCCCCAGCATTTT

clone_size: few
d_call: TRBD1
v_call: TRBV5-6
j_call: TRBJ2-7
cdr3_aa: CASSLGQGRYEQYF
cdr3_nt: TGTGCCAGCAGCCTGGGACAGGGAAGATACGAGCAGTACTTC

clone_size: -
d_call: -
v_call: TRBV19
j_call: TRBJ1-2
cdr3_aa: CASSRAGGGPNYGYTF
cdr3_nt: TGTGCCAGTAGTAGAGCGGGAGGGGGTCCTAACTATGGCTACACCTTC

clone_size: -
d_call: -
v_call: TRBV12-3/TRBV12-4
j_call: TRBJ2-3
cdr3_aa: CASTQSTDTQYF
cdr3_nt: TGTGCCAGCACTCAGAGCACAGATACGCAGTATTTT

clone_size: -
d_call: TRBD1
v_call: TRBV5-1
j_call: TRBJ1-4
cdr3_aa: CASSKTGVTNEKLFF
cdr3_nt: TGCGCCAGCAGCAAAACAGGGGTTACTAATGAAAAACTGTTTTTT

clone_size: -
d_call: -
v_call: TRBV7-2
j_call: TRBJ1-2
cdr3_aa: CASSPDRLNYGYTF
cdr3_nt: TGTGCCAGCAGCCCGGACAGACTTAACTATGGCTACACCTTC

clone_size: -
d_call: TRBD1
v_call: TRBV11-3
j_call: TRBJ2-1
cdr3_aa: CASSLQGATYNEQFF
cdr3_nt: TGTGCCAGCAGCTTACAGGGGGCAACCTACAATGAGCAGTTCTTC

clone_size: -
d_call: TRBD2
v_call: TRBV6-4
j_call: TRBJ2-2
cdr3_aa: CASSHRLAGDTGELFF
cdr3_nt: TGTGCCAGCAGTCATCGACTAGCGGGAGACACCGGGGAGCTGTTTTTT

clone_size: -
d_call: -
v_call: TRBV7-9
j_call: TRBJ1-2
cdr3_aa: CASSEGGYYGYTF
cdr3_nt: TGTGCCAGCAGCGAAGGGGGTTACTATGGCTACACCTTC

clone_size: -
d_call: TRBD1
v_call: TRBV9
j_call: TRBJ1-1
cdr3_aa: CASSSGQGITNTEAFF
cdr3_nt: TGTGCCAGCAGCTCAGGACAGGGGATTACGAACACTGAAGCTTTCTTT

clone_size: -
d_call: TRBD2
v_call: TRBV19
j_call: TRBJ2-1
cdr3_aa: CASSRLAGGDNEQFF
cdr3_nt: TGTGCCAGTAGTAGACTAGCGGGAGGCGACAATGAGCAGTTCTTC

clone_size: -
d_call: TRBD2
v_call: TRBV19
j_call: TRBJ2-1
cdr3_aa: CASRRLAGGDNEQFF
cdr3_nt: TGTGCCAGTAGGCGACTAGCGGGGGGAGACAATGAGCAGTTCTTC

clone_size: -
d_call: TRBD2
v_call: TRBV29-1
j_call: TRBJ2-7
cdr3_aa: CSVGPRLAASYEQYF
cdr3_nt: TGCAGCGTCGGACCACGACTAGCGGCCTCCTACGAGCAGTACTTC

clone_size: -
d_call: TRBD1
v_call: TRBV2
j_call: TRBJ2-3
cdr3_aa: CASSGSGTGTWNTQYF
cdr3_nt: TGTGCCAGCAGTGGTTCCGGGACAGGGACCTGGAATACGCAGTATTTT

clone_size: few
d_call: -
v_call: TRBV19
j_call: TRBJ2-7
cdr3_aa: CARFRDKDYEQYF
cdr3_nt: TGTGCCAGATTCCGGGACAAGGACTACGAGCAGTACTTC

clone_size: -
d_call: -
v_call: TRBV29-1
j_call: TRBJ2-1
cdr3_aa: CSASLSTYNEQFF
cdr3_nt: TGCAGCGCATCCTTGAGCACCTACAATGAGCAGTTCTTC

clone_size: -
d_call: TRBD1
v_call: TRBV4-2
j_call: TRBJ2-5
cdr3_aa: CASSPHPRGPNQETQYF
cdr3_nt: TGTGCCAGCAGCCCCCACCCGAGGGGGCCCAACCAAGAGACCCAGTACTTC

clone_size: -
d_call: -
v_call: TRBV10-3
j_call: TRBJ2-1
cdr3_aa: CAISEPWLGGSYNEQFF
cdr3_nt: TGTGCCATCAGTGAGCCCTGGCTTGGCGGCTCCTACAATGAGCAGTTCTTC

clone_size: -
d_call: TRBD2
v_call: TRBV19
j_call: TRBJ2-1
cdr3_aa: CASSKLAGGQNEQFF
cdr3_nt: TGTGCCAGTAGTAAACTAGCGGGGGGGCAAAATGAGCAGTTCTTC

clone_size: -
d_call: TRBD1
v_call: TRBV6-5
j_call: TRBJ2-7
cdr3_aa: CASRAGQGTYEQYF
cdr3_nt: TGTGCCAGCAGGGCCGGACAGGGGACCTACGAGCAGTACTTC

clone_size: -
d_call: -
v_call: TRBV6-6
j_call: TRBJ1-2
cdr3_aa: CASSYGGYGYTF
cdr3_nt: TGTGCCAGCAGTTACGGCGGCTATGGCTACACCTTC

clone_size: -
d_call: TRBD2
v_call: TRBV19
j_call: TRBJ2-1
cdr3_aa: CASSRLAGDGNEQFF
cdr3_nt: TGTGCCAGTAGTCGGCTAGCGGGGGATGGCAATGAGCAGTTCTTC

clone_size: -
d_call: TRBD2
v_call: TRBV29-1
j_call: TRBJ2-3
cdr3_aa: CSVGEGAGGTDTQYF
cdr3_nt: TGCAGCGTTGGCGAGGGAGCGGGGGGCACAGATACGCAGTATTTT

clone_size: -
d_call: TRBD1
v_call: TRBV6-6
j_call: TRBJ2-2
cdr3_aa: CASSLGQGVTGELFF
cdr3_nt: TGTGCCAGCAGTCTAGGACAGGGGGTCACCGGGGAGCTGTTTTTT

clone_size: -
d_call: TRBD1
v_call: TRBV20-1
j_call: TRBJ1-5
cdr3_aa: CSASSDRGIFRPQHF
cdr3_nt: TGCAGTGCTAGTTCCGACAGGGGAATTTTTAGGCCCCAGCATTTT

clone_size: -
d_call: TRBD1
v_call: TRBV15
j_call: TRBJ2-7
cdr3_aa: CATSRAPGGALLYEQYF
cdr3_nt: TGTGCCACCAGCAGGGCCCCAGGGGGCGCGCTCCTCTACGAGCAGTACTTC

clone_size: -
d_call: -
v_call: TRBV28
j_call: TRBJ1-5
cdr3_aa: CASSLSRGNQPQHF
cdr3_nt: TGTGCCAGCAGTTTATCGAGAGGGAATCAGCCCCAGCATTTT

clone_size: -
d_call: -
v_call: TRBV9
j_call: TRBJ2-7
cdr3_aa: CASSGSILQTEQYF
cdr3_nt: TGTGCCAGCTCTGGGAGCATCCTACAGACTGAGCAGTACTTC

clone_size: -
d_call: -
v_call: TRBV9
j_call: TRBJ1-6
cdr3_aa: CASTLGRGGGPLHF
cdr3_nt: TGTGCCAGCACCCTTGGACGGGGGGGAGGGCCCCTCCACTTT

clone_size: -
d_call: -
v_call: TRBV6-5
j_call: TRBJ2-1
cdr3_aa: CASSETSYEQFF
cdr3_nt: TGTGCCAGCAGCGAGACTAGTTATGAGCAGTTCTTC

clone_size: -
d_call: -
v_call: TRBV11-2
j_call: TRBJ2-7
cdr3_aa: CASSTDSYLSYEQYF
cdr3_nt: TGTGCCAGCAGCACGGACTCTTACCTCTCCTACGAGCAGTACTTC

clone_size: -
d_call: -
v_call: TRBV30
j_call: TRBJ1-3
cdr3_aa: CAWSVRSVGPGLSGNTIYF
cdr3_nt: TGTGCCTGGAGTGTACGGTCAGTGGGGCCGGGTCTATCTGGAAACACCATATATTTT

clone_size: -
d_call: TRBD1
v_call: TRBV2
j_call: TRBJ1-5
cdr3_aa: CASSFDRDRGGSYRNQPQHF
cdr3_nt: TGTGCCAGCAGTTTCGACCGGGACAGGGGGGGGTCGTATCGCAATCAGCCCCAGCATTTT

clone_size: -
d_call: TRBD2
v_call: TRBV10-3
j_call: TRBJ2-7
cdr3_aa: CAISRLAGDSYEQYF
cdr3_nt: TGTGCCATCAGTCGACTAGCGGGGGACTCCTACGAGCAGTACTTC

clone_size: -
d_call: -
v_call: TRBV3-1/TRBV3-2
j_call: TRBJ2-3
cdr3_aa: CASSHRSERGDTQYF
cdr3_nt: TGTGCCAGCAGCCACCGGAGCGAGAGAGGAGATACGCAGTATTTT

clone_size: few
d_call: TRBD1
v_call: TRBV11-2
j_call: TRBJ1-3
cdr3_aa: CASRPTRWDRDISGNTIYF
cdr3_nt: TGTGCCAGCAGGCCCACTCGTTGGGACAGGGATATTTCTGGAAACACCATATATTTT

clone_size: -
d_call: -
v_call: TRBV5-1
j_call: TRBJ2-2
cdr3_aa: CASSLGRANTGELFF
cdr3_nt: TGCGCCAGCAGCTTAGGCAGGGCGAACACCGGGGAGCTGTTTTTT